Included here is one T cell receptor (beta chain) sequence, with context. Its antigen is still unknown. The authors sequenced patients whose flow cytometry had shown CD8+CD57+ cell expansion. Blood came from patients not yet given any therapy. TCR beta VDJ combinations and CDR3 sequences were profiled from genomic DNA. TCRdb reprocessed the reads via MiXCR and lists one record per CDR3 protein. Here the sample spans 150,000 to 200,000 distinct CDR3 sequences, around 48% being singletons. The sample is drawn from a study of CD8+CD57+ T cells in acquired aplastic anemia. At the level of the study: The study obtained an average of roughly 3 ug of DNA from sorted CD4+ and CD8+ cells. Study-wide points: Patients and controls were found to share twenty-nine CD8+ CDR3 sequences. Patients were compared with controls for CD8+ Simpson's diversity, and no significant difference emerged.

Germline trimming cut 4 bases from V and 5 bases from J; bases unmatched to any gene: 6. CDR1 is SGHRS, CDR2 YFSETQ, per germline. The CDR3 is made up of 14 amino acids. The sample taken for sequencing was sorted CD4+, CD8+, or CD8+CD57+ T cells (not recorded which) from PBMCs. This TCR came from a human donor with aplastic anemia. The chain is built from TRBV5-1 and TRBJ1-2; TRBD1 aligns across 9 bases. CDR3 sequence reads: CASSKGQGEYGYTF. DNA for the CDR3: TGCGCCAGCAGCAAGGGACAGGGTGAATATGGCTACACCTTC.